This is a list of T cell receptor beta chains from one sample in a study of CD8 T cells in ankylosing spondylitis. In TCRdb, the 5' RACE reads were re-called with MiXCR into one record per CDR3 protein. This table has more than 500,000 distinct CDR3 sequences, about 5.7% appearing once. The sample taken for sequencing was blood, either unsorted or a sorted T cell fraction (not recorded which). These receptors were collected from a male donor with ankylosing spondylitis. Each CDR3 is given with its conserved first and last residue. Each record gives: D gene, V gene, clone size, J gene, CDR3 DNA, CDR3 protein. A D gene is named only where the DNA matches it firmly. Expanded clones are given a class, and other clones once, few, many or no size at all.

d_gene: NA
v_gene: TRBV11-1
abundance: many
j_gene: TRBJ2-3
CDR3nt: TGTGCCAGCGGAGAGATACAGGGAACGACAGATACGCAGTATTTT
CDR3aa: CASGEIQGTTDTQYF

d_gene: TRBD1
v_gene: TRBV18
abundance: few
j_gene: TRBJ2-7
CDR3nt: TGTGCCAGCTCACCACCGGGACAGGCTTCCTACGAGCAGTACTTC
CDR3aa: CASSPPGQASYEQYF

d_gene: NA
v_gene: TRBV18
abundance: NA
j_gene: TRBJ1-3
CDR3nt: TGTGCCAGCTCACCATCGTGGAGTAGAAACACCATATATTTT
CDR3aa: CASSPSWSRNTIYF

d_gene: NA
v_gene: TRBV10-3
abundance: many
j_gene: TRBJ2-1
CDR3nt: TGTGCCATCAGTGAGTCGGGGGTAGGGCTCAATGAGCAGTTCTTC
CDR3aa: CAISESGVGLNEQFF

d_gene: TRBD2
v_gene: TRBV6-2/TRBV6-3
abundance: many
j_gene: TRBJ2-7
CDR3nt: TGTGCCAGCAGTTTAGCGGGGGGCCTCTCCTACGAGCAGTACTTC
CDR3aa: CASSLAGGLSYEQYF

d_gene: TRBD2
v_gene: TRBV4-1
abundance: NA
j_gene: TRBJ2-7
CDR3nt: TGCGCCAGCAGCCAATCTCTAGCGGGGGAAGGATACGAGCAGTACTTC
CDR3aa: CASSQSLAGEGYEQYF

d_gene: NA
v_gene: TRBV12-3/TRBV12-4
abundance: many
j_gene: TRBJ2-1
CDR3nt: TGTGCCAGCAGCTACGACAGCCCAGCCTACAATGAGCAGTTCTTC
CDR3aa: CASSYDSPAYNEQFF

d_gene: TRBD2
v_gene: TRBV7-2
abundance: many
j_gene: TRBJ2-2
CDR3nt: TGTGCCAGCAGCTTACCGGCGGGAGAGGTCACCGGGGAGCTGTTTTTT
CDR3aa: CASSLPAGEVTGELFF

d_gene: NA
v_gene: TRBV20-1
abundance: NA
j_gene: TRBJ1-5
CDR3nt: TGCAGTGCCCTCATGCCCGCGGGAGGGGGACAGCCCCAGCATTTT
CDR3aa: CSALMPAGGGQPQHF

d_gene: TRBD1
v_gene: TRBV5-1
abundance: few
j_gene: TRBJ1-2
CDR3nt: TGCGCCAGCAGCTTGGACGGACAGGGGGTTGTAGGCTACACCTTC
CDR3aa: CASSLDGQGVVGYTF

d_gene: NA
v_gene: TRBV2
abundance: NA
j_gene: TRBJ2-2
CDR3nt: TGTGCCAGCATAGTTAGGACCCGGGCGCTTTTGGGGGAGCTGTTTTTT
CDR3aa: CASIVRTRALLGELFF

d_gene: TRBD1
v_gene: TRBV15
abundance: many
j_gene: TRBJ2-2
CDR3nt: TGTGCCACCAGCAGAGAGAGACAGGGAACCGGGGAGCTGTTTTTT
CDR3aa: CATSRERQGTGELFF

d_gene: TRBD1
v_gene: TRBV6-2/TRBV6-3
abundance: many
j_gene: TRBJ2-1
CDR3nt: TGTGCCAGCAATCTGGTGGGACAGGGCTTTGGCAATGAGCAGTTCTTC
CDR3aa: CASNLVGQGFGNEQFF

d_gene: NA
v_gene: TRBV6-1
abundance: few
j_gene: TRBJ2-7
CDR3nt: TGTGCCAGCAGCCTCTTAGCGGAAGTGGGGTACGAGCAGTACTTC
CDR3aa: CASSLLAEVGYEQYF

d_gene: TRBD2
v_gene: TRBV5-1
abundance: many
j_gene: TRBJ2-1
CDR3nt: TGCGCCAGCGCCAACGGGCTAGCGGGAGTCGAGCAGTTCTTC
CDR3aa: CASANGLAGVEQFF

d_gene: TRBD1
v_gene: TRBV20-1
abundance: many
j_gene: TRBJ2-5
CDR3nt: TGCAGTGCGGAAGGGGACAGAGACCAAGAGACCCAGTACTTC
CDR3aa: CSAEGDRDQETQYF

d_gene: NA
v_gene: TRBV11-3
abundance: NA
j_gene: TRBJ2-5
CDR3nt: TGTGCCAGCAGCCCCTTGCGGGGTGAGACCCAGTACTTC
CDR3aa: CASSPLRGETQYF

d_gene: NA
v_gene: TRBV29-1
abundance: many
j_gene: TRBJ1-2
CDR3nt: TGCAGCGTTGAGAGCTCCGAGGAAGACTATGGCTACACCTTC
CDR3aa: CSVESSEEDYGYTF

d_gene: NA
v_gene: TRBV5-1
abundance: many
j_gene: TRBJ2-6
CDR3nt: TGCGCCAGCAGCTCTCAGGGGCCTGGGGCCAACGTCCTGACTTTC
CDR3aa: CASSSQGPGANVLTF

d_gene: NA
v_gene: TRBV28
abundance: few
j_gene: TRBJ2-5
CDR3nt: TGTGCCAGCAGTTGGGACTCCAGTCTCCAAGAGACCCAGTACTTC
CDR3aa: CASSWDSSLQETQYF

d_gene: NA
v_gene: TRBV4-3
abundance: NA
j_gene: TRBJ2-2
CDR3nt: TGCGCCAGCAGCCAAGTGGACAGTCGAAACACCGGGGAGCTGTTTTTT
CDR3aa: CASSQVDSRNTGELFF

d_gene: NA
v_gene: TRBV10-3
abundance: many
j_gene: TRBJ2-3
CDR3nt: TGTGCCATCAGTTGGGCGGGGGCCGACACAGATACGCAGTATTTT
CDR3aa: CAISWAGADTDTQYF

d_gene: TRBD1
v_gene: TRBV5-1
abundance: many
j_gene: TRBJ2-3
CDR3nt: TGCGCCAGCAGCCCGGCAGGGACAGCGGATACGCAGTATTTT
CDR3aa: CASSPAGTADTQYF

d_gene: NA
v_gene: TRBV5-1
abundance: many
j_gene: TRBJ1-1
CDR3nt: TGCGCCAGCAGCTTCTCCAGGGGAAACACTGAAGCTTTCTTT
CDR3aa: CASSFSRGNTEAFF

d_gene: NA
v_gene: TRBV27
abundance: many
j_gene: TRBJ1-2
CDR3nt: TGTGCCAGCAGTTTAAATAGCAGAAACTATGGCTACACCTTC
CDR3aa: CASSLNSRNYGYTF

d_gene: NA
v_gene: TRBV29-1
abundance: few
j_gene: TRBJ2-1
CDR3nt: TGCAGCGTTGAAGATCATAGGGGTAATGAGCAGTTCTTC
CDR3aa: CSVEDHRGNEQFF

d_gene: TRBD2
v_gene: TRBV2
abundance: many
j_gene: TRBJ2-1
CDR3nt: TGTGCCAGCAGGCGGGGGATTACCTACAATGAGCAGTTCTTC
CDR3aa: CASRRGITYNEQFF

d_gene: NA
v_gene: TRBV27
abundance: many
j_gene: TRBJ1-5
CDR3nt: TGTGCCAGCAGTTTACTCGGGGGGTTCAATCAGCCCCAGCATTTT
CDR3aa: CASSLLGGFNQPQHF

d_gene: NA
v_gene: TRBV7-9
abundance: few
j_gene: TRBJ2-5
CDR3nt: TGTGCCAGCAGCTCGAACACCCTCCAAGAGACCCAGTACTTC
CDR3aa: CASSSNTLQETQYF

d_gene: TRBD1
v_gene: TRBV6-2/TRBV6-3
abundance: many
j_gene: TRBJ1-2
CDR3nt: TGTGCCAGCAGCGCCCTGTCGGCCGGGACAGGGGGCTACACCTTC
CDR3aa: CASSALSAGTGGYTF

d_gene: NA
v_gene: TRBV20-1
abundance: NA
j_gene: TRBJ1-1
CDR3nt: TGCAGTGCTAGAAATGGACTCTCGAAGTTTTACACTGAAGCTTTCTTT
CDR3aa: CSARNGLSKFYTEAFF

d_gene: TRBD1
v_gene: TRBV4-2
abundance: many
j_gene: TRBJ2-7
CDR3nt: TGTGCCAGCAGCCGAGGGACAGGGAGCTCCTACGAGCAGTACTTC
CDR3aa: CASSRGTGSSYEQYF

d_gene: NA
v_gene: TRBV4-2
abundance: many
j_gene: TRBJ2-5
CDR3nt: TGTGCCAGCAGCCCTCGGACAGCCCGAGCGGGGTCATACGAGACCCAGTACTTC
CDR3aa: CASSPRTARAGSYETQYF

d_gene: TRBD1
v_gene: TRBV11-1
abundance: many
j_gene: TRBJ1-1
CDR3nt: TGTGCCAGCAGCTTAGCTTCAGGACCGGCAGGGGGTCCAAACACTGAAGCTTTCTTT
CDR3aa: CASSLASGPAGGPNTEAFF

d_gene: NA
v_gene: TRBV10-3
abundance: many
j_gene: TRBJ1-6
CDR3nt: TGTGCCATCAGTGTGGGGAGTGCCTGGGATTCACCCCTCCACTTT
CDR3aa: CAISVGSAWDSPLHF

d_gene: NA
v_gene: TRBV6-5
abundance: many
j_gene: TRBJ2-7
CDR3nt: TGTGCCAGCAGTTACTCGAGGCCCTTCCCCGGGCCATACGAGCAGTACTTC
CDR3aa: CASSYSRPFPGPYEQYF

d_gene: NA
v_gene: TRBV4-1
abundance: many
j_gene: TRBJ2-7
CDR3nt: TGCGCCAGCAGCCAAGGGGCCGGGGGTAGCTCCTACGAGCAGTACTTC
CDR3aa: CASSQGAGGSSYEQYF

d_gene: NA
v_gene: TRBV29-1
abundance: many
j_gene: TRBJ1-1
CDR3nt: TGCAGCGTCCACATGATCCTGAACACTGAAGCTTTCTTT
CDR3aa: CSVHMILNTEAFF

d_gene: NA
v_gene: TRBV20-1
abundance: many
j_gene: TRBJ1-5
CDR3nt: TGCAGTGCCCACGGGGGAGGTAGCAATCAGCCCCAGCATTTT
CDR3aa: CSAHGGGSNQPQHF

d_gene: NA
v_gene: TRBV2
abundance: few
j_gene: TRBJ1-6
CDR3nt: TGTGCCAGTGGAGGGGAATCCTATAATTCACCCCTCCACTTT
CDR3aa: CASGGESYNSPLHF

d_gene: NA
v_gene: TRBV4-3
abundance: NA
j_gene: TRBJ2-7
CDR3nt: TGCGCCAGCAGCCAAGAAGCCTCTTCTCTTTACGAGCAGTACTTC
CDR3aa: CASSQEASSLYEQYF

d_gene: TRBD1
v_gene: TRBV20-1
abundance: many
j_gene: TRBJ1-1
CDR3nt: TGCAGTGCTAATTTTTTAGGACAGGGATACGCTGAAGCTTTCTTT
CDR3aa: CSANFLGQGYAEAFF

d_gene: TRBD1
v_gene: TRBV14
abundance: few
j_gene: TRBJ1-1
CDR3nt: TGTGCCAGCAGCCAAATGGGGACAGGGACTGGTGAAGCTTTCTTT
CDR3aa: CASSQMGTGTGEAFF

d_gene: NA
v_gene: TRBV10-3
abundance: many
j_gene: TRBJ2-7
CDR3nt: TGTGCCATCAAGGCCCAGTACGAGCAGTACTTC
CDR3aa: CAIKAQYEQYF

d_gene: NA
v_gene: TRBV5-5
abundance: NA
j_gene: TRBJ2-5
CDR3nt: TGTGCCAGCAGCGTCCGGACCTTGGAAGAGACCCAGTACTTC
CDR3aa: CASSVRTLEETQYF